This TCR beta chain was recorded in a study of technical replicates of blood from a handful of donors. CDR1 SGHRS and CDR2 YFSETQ come from the germline V gene. The CDR3 is 17 residues long. The J segment lost 2 bases and the V segment lost 5 bases, leaving 11 bases of the junction unmatched. TCRdb keeps only in-frame clones here, not all; method: immunoSEQ multiplex PCR. The table shows around 72,000 clones, with around 92% occurring only once. Sequenced input: T cells isolated from PBMCs. The TCR comes from a human donor in good health. Some clones in this sample may be carry-over from other donors' samples. The chain is built from TRBV5-1 and TRBJ2-2; TRBD2 aligns across 8 bases. CDR3 nucleotides: TGCGCCAGCAGAGATCGGGAGGGCATCGAAAACACCGGGGAGCTGTTTTTT. Its protein product is CASRDREGIENTGELFF.